What follows are 19 T cell receptor beta chains derived from one specimen sequenced in a study of T cell responses to AZD1222 COVID-19 vaccine. TCRdb keeps only in-frame clones here, not all; method: immunoSEQ multiplex PCR. The sample records about 130,000 clones, 70% to 90% being singletons. Sample: peripheral blood, taken on day 0 of AZD1222 vaccination. These TCRs come from an adult in good health.

CDR3 residues: CASSEGLAYEQFF. The CDR3 bases are TGTGCCAGCAGTGAGGGACTAGCCTATGAGCAGTTCTTC. V and J are TRBV6-1 and TRBJ2-1; the match to TRBD2 covers 9 bases. The CDR3 has 13 amino acids. Germline CDR1 reads MNHNS; CDR2 reads SASEGT. The trim removed 3 bases at V and 8 bases at J, leaving 2 bases unmatched.

The genes are TRBV19 and TRBJ1-3; 7 bases fit TRBD1. Germline-derived CDR1 and CDR2 are LNHDA and SQIVND (reference sequence). The CDR3 loop spans 17 amino acids. J gave up 2 bases and V 4 bases, and 11 bases lay outside the gene matches. The CDR3 DNA reads as TGTGCCAGTAGTACCCTCGGGACAGAGGAAACTGGAAACACCATATATTTT. It codes for CASSTLGTEETGNTIYF.

The gene calls are TRBV5-6 and TRBJ1-1, with D maybe TRBD1 (5 bases). V dropped 4 bases and J dropped 11 bases, with 24 bases sitting between them. CDR3 length: 15 amino acids. CDR1 and CDR2 from the germline V gene are SGHDT and YYEEEE. The CDR3 region is CASSPGDGRAALAFF. The DNA for the CDR3 is TGTGCCAGCAGCCCGGGGGACGGACGGGCAGCGTTGGCTTTCTTT.

This clone has only one observation. The chain has TRBV18 and TRBJ1-1; D uncertain. Trimming took off 2 bases at V and 6 bases at J, with 7 bases between the two ends. The V gene's germline CDR1 is KGHSH and CDR2 LQKENI. The CDR3 is made up of 12 amino acids. CDR3 nucleotides: TGTGCCAGCTCACCAAAGATACCTGAAGCTTTCTTT. This gives the protein CASSPKIPEAFF.

The chain is built from TRBV20-1 and TRBJ1-2; D is unresolved. The CDR3 has 11 residues. Germline V gives CDR1 DFQATT, CDR2 SNEGSKA (reference sequence). V was trimmed by 6 bases and J by 7 bases, leaving 12 bases between them. For the CDR3, the DNA is TGCAGTGCCGAGCCTCCACCTGGCTACACCTTC. This gives the protein CSAEPPPGYTF.

This rearrangement joins TRBV5-1 to TRBJ2-7; TRBD1 matches 7 bases. The germline V gene has CDR1 SGHRS and CDR2 YFSETQ. This CDR3 is built from 13 residues. V gave up 5 bases and J gave up 1 base; unmatched junction bases: 3. The CDR3 is CASSRDRSYEQYF. The CDR3 bases are TGCGCCAGCAGTCGGGACAGATCCTACGAGCAGTACTTC.

The rearrangement joins TRBV29-1 to TRBJ1-2; D is unclear. CDR1 SQVTM and CDR2 ANQGSEA come from the germline V gene. Trimming left V 2 bases short and J 8 bases short, with 12 bases between. This CDR3 comprises 12 residues. CDR3: CSVESPQDGYTF. CDR3 DNA sequence: TGCAGCGTTGAAAGTCCCCAGGACGGCTACACCTTC.

V gene TRBV5-6 combines with J gene TRBJ1-1; D unclear. V lost 0 bases to trimming and J lost 0 bases, with 9 bases between them. Germline values: CDR1 SGHDT, CDR2 YYEEEE. CDR3 length: 15 amino acids. The chain's CDR3 is CASSLEAAMNTEAFF. CDR3 in DNA: TGTGCCAGCAGCTTGGAGGCAGCAATGAACACTGAAGCTTTCTTT. Based on the CDR3 plus reference TRBV5-6 and TRBJ1-1, the full variable domain is DAGVTQSPTHLIKTRGQQVTLRCSPKSGHDTVSWYQQALGQGPQFIFQYYEEEERQRGNFPDRFSGHQFPNYSSELNVNALLLGDSALYLCASSLEAAMNTEAFFGQGTRLTVV.

V is TRBV19 and J is TRBJ2-7; D possibly corresponds to TRBD2 (6 bases). V lost 3 bases and J 5 bases, leaving 17 bases between the germline ends. CDR1 LNHDA and CDR2 SQIVND come from the germline V gene (reference sequence). The CDR3 consists of 15 residues. The CDR3 DNA sequence: TGTGCCAGTAGTATTGTGCCCGGGGGTAGCAACGAGCAGTACTTC. This encodes CASSIVPGGSNEQYF.

In its sample, this clone was seen once. This specimen includes other DNA sequences encoding the same CDR3. The genes are TRBV5-1 and TRBJ1-2; D gene unclear. Germline CDR1 reads SGHRS; CDR2 reads YFSETQ. Trimming cost V 3 bases and J 4 bases, with 10 bases left between them. The CDR3 has 13 amino acids. CDR3 sequence (DNA): TGCGCCAGCAGCTATGACGGATCCTATGGCTACACCTTC. This codes for CASSYDGSYGYTF.

This chain joins TRBV5-1 and TRBJ1-5; TRBD1 might be the D (5 bases). Germline-derived CDR1 and CDR2 are SGHRS and YFSETQ. V dropped 0 bases and J dropped 7 bases, with 8 bases sitting between them. The CDR3 contains 13 residues. The CDR3 is CASSLVQGQPQHF. CDR3 nucleotides: TGCGCCAGCAGCTTGGTTCAGGGCCAGCCCCAGCATTTT.

This clone was counted ten times or more. The chain combines TRBV5-6 with TRBJ1-3; D gene unclear. V lost 0 bases, J lost 0 bases, and 7 bases lay in between. The germline CDR1 and CDR2 sequences are SGHDT and YYEEEE. The CDR3 consists of 15 residues. Written as DNA, the CDR3 is TGTGCCAGCAGCTTGGACGCCCTCTCTGGAAACACCATATATTTT. It encodes CASSLDALSGNTIYF.

V usage is TRBV7-8 and J usage is TRBJ1-4; D is unresolved. The V end lost 5 bases, the J end lost 0 bases, and 10 bases lay between the germline ends. The CDR3 length is 15 residues. Looked up from germline, CDR1 is SGHVS and CDR2 is FQNEAQ. This CDR3 is CASSPRRPTNEKLFF. The CDR3 nucleotides read TGTGCCAGCAGCCCCAGGAGGCCAACTAATGAAAAACTGTTTTTT.

The V call is TRBV4-1, the J call TRBJ2-1, with TRBD1 matching 8 bases. The CDR3 spans 15 residues. Trimming at V came to 2 bases and at J to 8 bases, leaving 8 bases not matched to a gene. CDR1 and CDR2 from the germline V gene are MGHRA and YSYEKL. The CDR3 nucleotides read TGCGCCAGCAGCCAATACCCGGGACAGGAGGATGAGCAGTTCTTC. Translating it yields CASSQYPGQEDEQFF.

The chain links TRBV7-6 to TRBJ1-1, with TRBD1 matching 7 bases. The CDR3 has 18 residues. Germline CDR1 reads SGHVS; CDR2 reads FNYEAQ. V lost 5 bases and J lost 0; bases outside the gene matches: 15. CDR3 region: CASSLWARTGNVNTEAFF. In DNA form, the CDR3 reads TGTGCCAGCAGCCTATGGGCAAGGACAGGTAACGTGAACACTGAAGCTTTCTTT. Full variable domain (missing parts from reference TRBV7-6 and TRBJ1-1): GAGVSQSPRYKVTKRGQDVALRCDPISGHVSLYWYRQALGQGPEFLTYFNYEAQQDKSGLPNDRFSAERPEGSISTLTIQRTEQRDSAMYRCASSLWARTGNVNTEAFFGQGTRLTVV.

J is TRBJ1-6 and V is TRBV9, with TRBD1 as a possible D gene (5 bases). The CDR3 has 15 amino acids. V lost 0 bases, J lost 6 bases, and 10 bases lay in between. Germline V gives CDR1 SGDLS, CDR2 YYNGEE. The CDR3 bases are TGTGCCAGCAGCGTAGCCGGGACCCCTAATTCACCCCTCCACTTT. This encodes CASSVAGTPNSPLHF.

The J gene is TRBJ1-1, the V gene TRBV11-2, with no clear D. Trimming cost V 5 bases and J 4 bases, with 8 bases left between them. Germline V gene sequence: CDR1 SGHAT, CDR2 FQNNGV. The CDR3 has 12 amino acids. The CDR3: CASSPGGTEAFF. As DNA, the CDR3 is TGTGCCAGCAGCCCAGGTGGCACTGAAGCTTTCTTT.

The chain links TRBV29-1 to TRBJ1-6; 8 bases agree with TRBD1. The CDR3 runs 13 residues. The ends lost 8 bases at V and 7 bases at J; junction bases unmatched: 7. Germline V CDR1 and CDR2: SQVTM, ANQGSEA. The CDR3 region is CSIRDRRNSPLHF. CDR3 in DNA: TGCAGCATCAGGGACAGGAGAAATTCACCCCTCCACTTT.

The gene calls are TRBV27 and TRBJ1-1, with D possibly matching TRBD1 (6 bases). Trimming removed 6 bases from V and 2 bases from J, with 10 bases in between. Germline V lookup: CDR1 MNHEY, CDR2 SMNVEV (reference sequence). CDR3 size: 13 residues. The CDR3 sequence: CASSLQGNTEAFF. The CDR3 DNA reads TGTGCCAGCAGCTTACAGGGAAACACTGAAGCTTTCTTT.